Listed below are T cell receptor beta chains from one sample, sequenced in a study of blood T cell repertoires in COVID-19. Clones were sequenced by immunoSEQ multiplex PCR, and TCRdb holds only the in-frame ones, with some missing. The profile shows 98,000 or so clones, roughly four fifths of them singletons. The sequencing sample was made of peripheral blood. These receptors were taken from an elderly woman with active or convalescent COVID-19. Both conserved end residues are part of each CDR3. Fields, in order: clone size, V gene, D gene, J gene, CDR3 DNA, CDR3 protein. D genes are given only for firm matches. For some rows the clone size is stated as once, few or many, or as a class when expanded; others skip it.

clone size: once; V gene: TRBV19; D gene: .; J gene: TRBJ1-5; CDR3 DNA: TGTGCCAGTAGTATTTGGGCAGGGAATAGCAATCAGCCCCAGCATTTT; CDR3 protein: CASSIWAGNSNQPQHF
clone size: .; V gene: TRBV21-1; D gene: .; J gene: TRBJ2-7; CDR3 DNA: TGTGCCAGCAGCCGACGGGGATACGAGCAGTACTTC; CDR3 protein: CASSRRGYEQYF
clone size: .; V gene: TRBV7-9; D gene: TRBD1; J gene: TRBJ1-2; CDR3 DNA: TGTGCCAGCAGCCCCTCCCTGGGAACCTACGGGACAGGGGAACATGGCTACACCTTC; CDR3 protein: CASSPSLGTYGTGEHGYTF
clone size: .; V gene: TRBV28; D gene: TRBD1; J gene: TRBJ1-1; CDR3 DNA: TGTGCCAGCAACGAGCTCCGGACAGGGGAAGCTTTCTTT; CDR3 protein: CASNELRTGEAFF
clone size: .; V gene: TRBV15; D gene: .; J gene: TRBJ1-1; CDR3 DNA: TGTGCCATCACATTTCGGGCAGGGGACACTGAAGCTTTCTTT; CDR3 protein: CAITFRAGDTEAFF
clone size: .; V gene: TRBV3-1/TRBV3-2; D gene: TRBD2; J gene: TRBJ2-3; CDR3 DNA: TGTGCCAGCAGTGAAATAGCGGGGGGGCGGGCAGATACGCAGTATTTT; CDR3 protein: CASSEIAGGRADTQYF
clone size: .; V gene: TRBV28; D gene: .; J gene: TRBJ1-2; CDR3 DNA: TGTGCCAGCAGTTTATCCCAGGGTAACTATGGCTACACCTTC; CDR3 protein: CASSLSQGNYGYTF
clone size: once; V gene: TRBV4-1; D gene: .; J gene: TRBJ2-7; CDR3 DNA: TGCGCCAGCAGCCATCTAACAGGGACCTATACTTACGAGCAGTACTTC; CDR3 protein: CASSHLTGTYTYEQYF
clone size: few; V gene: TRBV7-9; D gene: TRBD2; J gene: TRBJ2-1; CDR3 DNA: TGTGCCAGCAGCGCACAGCGGGGAATAATAAATGAGCAGTTCTTC; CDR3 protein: CASSAQRGIINEQFF
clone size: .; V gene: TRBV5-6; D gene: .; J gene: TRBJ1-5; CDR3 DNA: TGTGCCAGCAGCTTCGGGGGTATCGGTCAGCCCCAGCATTTT; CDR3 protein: CASSFGGIGQPQHF
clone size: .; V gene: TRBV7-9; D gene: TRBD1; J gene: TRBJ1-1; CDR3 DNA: TGTGCCAGCGGCGACAGGGGGACTGAAGCTTTCTTT; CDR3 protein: CASGDRGTEAFF
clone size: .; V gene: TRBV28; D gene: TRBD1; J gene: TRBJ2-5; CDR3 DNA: TGTGCCAGCAGTTGGGGGACAGGGAAGAGCGAGACCCAGTACTTC; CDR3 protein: CASSWGTGKSETQYF
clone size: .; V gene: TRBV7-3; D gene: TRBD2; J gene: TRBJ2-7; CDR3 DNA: TGTGCCAGCAGCCCCGGACTAGTTCGGGCCTACGAGCAGTACTTC; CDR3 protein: CASSPGLVRAYEQYF
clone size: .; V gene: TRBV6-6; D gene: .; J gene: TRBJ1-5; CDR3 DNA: TGTGCCAGCAGTCCGACTAGGACGGTGTATAGCAATCAGCCCCAGCATTTT; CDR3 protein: CASSPTRTVYSNQPQHF
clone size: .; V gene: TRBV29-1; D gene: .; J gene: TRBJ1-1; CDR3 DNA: TGCAGCGCCACAGAGAACACTGAAGCTTTCTTT; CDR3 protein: CSATENTEAFF
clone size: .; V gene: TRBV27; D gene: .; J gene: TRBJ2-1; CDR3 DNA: TGTGCCAGCAGTTTCGCCGGGTCCTACAATGAGCAGTTCTTC; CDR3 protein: CASSFAGSYNEQFF
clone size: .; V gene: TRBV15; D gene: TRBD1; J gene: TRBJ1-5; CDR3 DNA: TGTGCCACCAGCAGACAGACAGGGATTCAGCCCCAGCATTTT; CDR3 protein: CATSRQTGIQPQHF
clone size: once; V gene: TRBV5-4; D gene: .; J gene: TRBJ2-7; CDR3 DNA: TGTGCCAGCAGCAATGGAGGGCGGAAAATGTACGAGCAGTACTTC; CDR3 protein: CASSNGGRKMYEQYF
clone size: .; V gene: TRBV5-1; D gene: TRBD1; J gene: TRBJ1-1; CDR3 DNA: TGCGCCAGCAGCACCGAGGGACAGGGTGGCACTGAAGCTTTCTTT; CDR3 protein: CASSTEGQGGTEAFF
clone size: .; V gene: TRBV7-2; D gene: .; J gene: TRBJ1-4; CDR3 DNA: TGTGCCAGCAGCTCAGGAGGATTAGGAGAAAAACTGTTTTTT; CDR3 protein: CASSSGGLGEKLFF
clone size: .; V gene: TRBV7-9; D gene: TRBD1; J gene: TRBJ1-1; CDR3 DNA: TGTGCCAGCAGCTCGTCCGGGACAGGGAACACTGAAGCTTTCTTT; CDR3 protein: CASSSSGTGNTEAFF
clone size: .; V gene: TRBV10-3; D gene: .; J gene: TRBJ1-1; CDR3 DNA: TGTGCCATCATCACGGACAGCTACACTGAAGCTTTCTTT; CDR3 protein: CAIITDSYTEAFF
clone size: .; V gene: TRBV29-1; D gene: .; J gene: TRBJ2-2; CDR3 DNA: TGCAGTAGCCGCTCGAACACCGGGGAGCTGTTTTTT; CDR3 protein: CSSRSNTGELFF
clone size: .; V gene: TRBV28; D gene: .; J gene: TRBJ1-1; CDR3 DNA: TGTGCCAGCAGTTTGTTCTACACTGAAGCTTTCTTT; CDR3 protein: CASSLFYTEAFF
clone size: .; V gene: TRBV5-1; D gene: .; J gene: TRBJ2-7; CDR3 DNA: TGCGCCAGCAGCTTGGACGACACCTCCTACGAGCAGTACTTC; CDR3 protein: CASSLDDTSYEQYF
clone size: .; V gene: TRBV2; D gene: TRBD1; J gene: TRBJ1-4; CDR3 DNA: TGTGCCAGCAGTGAAGGACCGACAGGGGCGGATGAAAAACTGTTTTTT; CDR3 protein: CASSEGPTGADEKLFF
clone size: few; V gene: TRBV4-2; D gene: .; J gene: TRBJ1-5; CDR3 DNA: TGTGCCAGCAGCCAAGATGGGCAGCTTAATCAGCCCCAGCATTTT; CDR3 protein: CASSQDGQLNQPQHF
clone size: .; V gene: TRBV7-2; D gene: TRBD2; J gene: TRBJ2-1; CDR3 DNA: TGTGCCAGCAGCTTATCCGCGGGAGGTAGTAGCTCCTACAATGAGCAGTTCTTC; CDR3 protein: CASSLSAGGSSSYNEQFF
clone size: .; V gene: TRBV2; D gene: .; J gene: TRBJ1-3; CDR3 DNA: TGTGCCAGCAGTTCGCAGGGGATTGGCTCTGGAAACACCATATATTTT; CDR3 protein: CASSSQGIGSGNTIYF
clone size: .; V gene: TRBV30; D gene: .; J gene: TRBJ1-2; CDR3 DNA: TGTGCCCAGTCCGGGATAGGCTATGGCTACACCTTC; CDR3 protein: CAQSGIGYGYTF
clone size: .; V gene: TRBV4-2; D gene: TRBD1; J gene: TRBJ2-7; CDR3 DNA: TGTGCCAGCAGCCAAGGTTTTCACGCAGGGACAGTCTCCTACGAGCAGTACTTC; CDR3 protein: CASSQGFHAGTVSYEQYF
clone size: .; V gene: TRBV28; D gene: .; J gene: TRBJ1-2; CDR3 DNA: TGTGCCAGCAGTCTCTTCAGGGGCCATGGCTACACCTTC; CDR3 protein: CASSLFRGHGYTF
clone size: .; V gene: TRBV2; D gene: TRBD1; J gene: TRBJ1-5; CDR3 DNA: TGTGCCAGCAGTGGAGGGCAGGGGGCTCAGCCCCAGCATTTT; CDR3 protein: CASSGGQGAQPQHF
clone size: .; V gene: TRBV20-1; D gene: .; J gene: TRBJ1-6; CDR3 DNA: TGCAGTGCTGGTGAACTGGTCTATAATTCACCCCTCCACTTT; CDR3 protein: CSAGELVYNSPLHF
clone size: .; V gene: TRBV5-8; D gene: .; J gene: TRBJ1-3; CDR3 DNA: TGTGCCAGCTCGCGAGGGCTCCCTGGAAACACCATATATTTT; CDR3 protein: CASSRGLPGNTIYF
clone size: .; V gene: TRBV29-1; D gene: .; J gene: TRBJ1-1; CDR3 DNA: TGCAGCGTTGGGGGGAGCGGGGCTTTCTTT; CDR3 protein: CSVGGSGAFF
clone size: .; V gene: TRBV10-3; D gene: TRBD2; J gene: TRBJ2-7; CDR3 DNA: TGTGCCATCAGTGAGCCTGGGGGGGTGCGCGAGCAGTACTTC; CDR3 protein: CAISEPGGVREQYF
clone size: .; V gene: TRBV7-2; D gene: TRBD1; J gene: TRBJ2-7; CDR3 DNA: TGTGCCAGCAGCTTATCAGGACAGGGGGCTTACTACGAGCAGTACTTC; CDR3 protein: CASSLSGQGAYYEQYF
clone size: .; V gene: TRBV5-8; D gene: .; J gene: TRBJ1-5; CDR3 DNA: TGTGCCAGCAGCCCTAGTGAGGGGCCCCAGCATTTT; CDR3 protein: CASSPSEGPQHF
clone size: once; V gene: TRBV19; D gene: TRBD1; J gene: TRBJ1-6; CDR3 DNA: TGTGCCAGTAGTCCGGGACAGGGGGCATACTCACCCCTCCACTTT; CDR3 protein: CASSPGQGAYSPLHF
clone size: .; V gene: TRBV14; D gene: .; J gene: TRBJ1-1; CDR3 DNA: TGTGCCAGCAGCCAAGGGGGCCGTCGGGCTTTCTTT; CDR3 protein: CASSQGGRRAFF
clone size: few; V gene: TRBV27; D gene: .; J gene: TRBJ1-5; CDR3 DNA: TGTGCCAGCAGTTTCGCTTCTACGAATCAGCCCCAGCATTTT; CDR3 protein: CASSFASTNQPQHF
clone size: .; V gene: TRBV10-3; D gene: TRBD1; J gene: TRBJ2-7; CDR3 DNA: TGTGCCATCGGACTCCGGGACAGAAACTACGAGCAGTACTTC; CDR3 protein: CAIGLRDRNYEQYF
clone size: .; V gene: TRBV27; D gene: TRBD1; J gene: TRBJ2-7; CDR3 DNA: TGTGCCAGCAGTTTAAAAACAGGGGTGCACGAGCAGTACTTC; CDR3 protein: CASSLKTGVHEQYF
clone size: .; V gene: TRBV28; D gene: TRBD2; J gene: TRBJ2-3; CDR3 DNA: TGTGCCAGCAGTTTCGCGGGACTAGCGGGCACAGATACGCAGTATTTT; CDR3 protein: CASSFAGLAGTDTQYF
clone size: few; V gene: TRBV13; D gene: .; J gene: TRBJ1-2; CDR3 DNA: TGTGCCAGCTCCGGGGGCGGGGGGGCCTATGGCTACACCTTC; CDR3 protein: CASSGGGGAYGYTF
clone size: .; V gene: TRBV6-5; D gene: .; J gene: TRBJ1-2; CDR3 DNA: TGTGCCAGCAAAAGAGGCCCAAACTATGGCTACACCTTC; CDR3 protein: CASKRGPNYGYTF
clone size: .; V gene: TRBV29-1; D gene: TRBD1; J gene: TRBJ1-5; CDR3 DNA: TGCAGCGCCACCCCAGGGGGAGGTCAGCCCCAGCATTTT; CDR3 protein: CSATPGGGQPQHF
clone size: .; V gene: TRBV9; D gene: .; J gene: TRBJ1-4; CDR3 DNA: TGTGCCAGCAGCGTCGGGATTCAAGAAAAACTGTTTTTT; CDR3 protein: CASSVGIQEKLFF
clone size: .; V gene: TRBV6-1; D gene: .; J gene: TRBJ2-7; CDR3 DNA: TGTGCCAGCAGTGACTTAATTAGCGCGAGCTCCTACGAGCAGTACTTC; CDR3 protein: CASSDLISASSYEQYF
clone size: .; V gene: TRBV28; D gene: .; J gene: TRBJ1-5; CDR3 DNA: TGTGCCAGCAGTTTTAATAGCAATCAGCCCCAGCATTTT; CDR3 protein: CASSFNSNQPQHF
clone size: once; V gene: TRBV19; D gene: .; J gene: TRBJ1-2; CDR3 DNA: TGTGCCAGTAGTATCGGGACTGCATCGGGCTACACCTTC; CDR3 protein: CASSIGTASGYTF
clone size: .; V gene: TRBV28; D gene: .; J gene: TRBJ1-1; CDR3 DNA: TGTGCCAGCACCCCCGAACTTATGAACACTGAAGCTTTCTTT; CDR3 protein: CASTPELMNTEAFF
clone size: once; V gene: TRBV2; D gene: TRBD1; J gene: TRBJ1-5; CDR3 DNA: TGTGCCAGCAGCCGAGACAGGGCTATTAATCAGCCCCAGCATTTT; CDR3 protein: CASSRDRAINQPQHF